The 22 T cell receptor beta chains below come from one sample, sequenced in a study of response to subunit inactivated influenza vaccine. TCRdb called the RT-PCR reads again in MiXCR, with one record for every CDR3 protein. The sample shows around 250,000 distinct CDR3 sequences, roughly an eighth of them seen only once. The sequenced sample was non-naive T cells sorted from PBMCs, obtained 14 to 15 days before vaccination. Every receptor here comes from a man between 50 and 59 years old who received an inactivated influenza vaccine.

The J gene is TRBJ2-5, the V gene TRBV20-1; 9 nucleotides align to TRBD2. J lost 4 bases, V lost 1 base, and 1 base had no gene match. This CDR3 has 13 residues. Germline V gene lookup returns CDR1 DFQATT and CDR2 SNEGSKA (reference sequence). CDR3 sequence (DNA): TGCAGTGCTAGAGTTAGCGGGAGAGAGACCCAGTACTTC. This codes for CSARVSGRETQYF.

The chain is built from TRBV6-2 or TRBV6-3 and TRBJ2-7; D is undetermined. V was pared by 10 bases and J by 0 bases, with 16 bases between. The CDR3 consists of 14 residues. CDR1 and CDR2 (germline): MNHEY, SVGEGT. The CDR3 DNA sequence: TGTGCCATCATCGACTTTCGGAGCTCCTACGAGCAGTACTTC. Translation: CAIIDFRSSYEQYF.

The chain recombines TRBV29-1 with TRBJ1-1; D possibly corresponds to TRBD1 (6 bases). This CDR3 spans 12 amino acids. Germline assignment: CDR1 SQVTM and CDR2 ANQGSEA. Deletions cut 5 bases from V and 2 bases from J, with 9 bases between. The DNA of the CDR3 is TGCAGCGTTTCAGGGGTAAACACTGAAGCTTTCTTT. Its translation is CSVSGVNTEAFF.

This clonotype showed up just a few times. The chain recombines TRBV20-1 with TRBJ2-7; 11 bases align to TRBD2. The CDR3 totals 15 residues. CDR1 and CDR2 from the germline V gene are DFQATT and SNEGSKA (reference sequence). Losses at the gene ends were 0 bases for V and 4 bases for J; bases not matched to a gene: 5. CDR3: CSARDLTSGVYEQYF. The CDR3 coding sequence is TGCAGTGCTAGAGATCTGACTAGCGGGGTATACGAGCAGTACTTC.

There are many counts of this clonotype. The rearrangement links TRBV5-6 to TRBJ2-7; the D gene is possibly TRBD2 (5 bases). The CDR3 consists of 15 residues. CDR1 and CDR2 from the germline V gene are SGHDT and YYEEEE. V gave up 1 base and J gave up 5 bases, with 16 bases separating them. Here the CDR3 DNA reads TGTGCCAGCAGCTTGAATCTTCTAGCTGTTCACGAGCAGTACTTC. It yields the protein CASSLNLLAVHEQYF.

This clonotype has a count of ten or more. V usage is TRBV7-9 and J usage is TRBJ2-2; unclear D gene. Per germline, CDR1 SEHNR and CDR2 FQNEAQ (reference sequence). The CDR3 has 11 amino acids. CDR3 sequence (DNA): TGTGCACTCGGGAACACCGGGGAGCTGTTTTTT. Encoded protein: CALGNTGELFF.

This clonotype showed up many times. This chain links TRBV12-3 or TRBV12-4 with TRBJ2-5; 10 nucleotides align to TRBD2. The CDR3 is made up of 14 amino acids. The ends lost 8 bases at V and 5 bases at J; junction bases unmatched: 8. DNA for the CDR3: TGTGCCAGCTCTAAAGCGGGAGGGGAGGAGACCCAGTACTTC. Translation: CASSKAGGEETQYF.

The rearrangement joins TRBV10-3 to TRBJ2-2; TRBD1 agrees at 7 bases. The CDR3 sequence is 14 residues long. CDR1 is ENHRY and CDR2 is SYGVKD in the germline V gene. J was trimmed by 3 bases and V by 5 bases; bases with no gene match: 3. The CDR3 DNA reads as TGTGCCATCAGTAACAGGGGATACACCGGGGAGCTGTTTTTT. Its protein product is CAISNRGYTGELFF.

The CDR3 sequence: CASSSSGQINEQFF. In DNA form, the CDR3 reads TGTGCCAGCAGCTCAAGCGGACAGATCAATGAGCAGTTCTTC. V gene TRBV7-8 combines with J gene TRBJ2-1; perhaps TRBD1 as D (6 bases). Per germline, CDR1 SGHVS and CDR2 FQNEAQ. This CDR3 contains 14 residues. V lost 4 bases, J lost 6 bases, and 13 bases lay in between.

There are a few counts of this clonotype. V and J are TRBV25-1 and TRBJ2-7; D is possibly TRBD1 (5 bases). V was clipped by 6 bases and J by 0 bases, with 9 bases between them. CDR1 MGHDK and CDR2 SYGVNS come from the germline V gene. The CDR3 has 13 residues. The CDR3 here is CASRPQASYEQYF. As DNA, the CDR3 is TGTGCCAGCAGGCCACAGGCCTCCTACGAGCAGTACTTC.

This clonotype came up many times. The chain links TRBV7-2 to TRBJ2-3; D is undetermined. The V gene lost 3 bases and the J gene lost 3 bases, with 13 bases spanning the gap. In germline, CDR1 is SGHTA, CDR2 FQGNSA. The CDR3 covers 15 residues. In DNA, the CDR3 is TGTGCCAGCAGCTTTCTTGGGTTCGGGACAGATACGCAGTATTTT. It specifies CASSFLGFGTDTQYF.

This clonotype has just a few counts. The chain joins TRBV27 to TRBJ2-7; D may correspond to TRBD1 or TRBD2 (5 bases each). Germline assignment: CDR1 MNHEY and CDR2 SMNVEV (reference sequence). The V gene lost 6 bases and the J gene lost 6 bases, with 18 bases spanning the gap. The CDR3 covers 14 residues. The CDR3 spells CASSPGTLMGEQYF. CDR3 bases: TGTGCCAGCAGCCCAGGGACCCTAATGGGCGAGCAGTACTTC.

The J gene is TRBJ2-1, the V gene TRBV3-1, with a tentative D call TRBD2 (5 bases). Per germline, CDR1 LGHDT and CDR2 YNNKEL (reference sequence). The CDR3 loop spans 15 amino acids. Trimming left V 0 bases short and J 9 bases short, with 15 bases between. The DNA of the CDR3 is TGTGCCAGCAGCCAAGATCTGACGAGAGGGATTGAGCAGTTCTTC. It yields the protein CASSQDLTRGIEQFF.

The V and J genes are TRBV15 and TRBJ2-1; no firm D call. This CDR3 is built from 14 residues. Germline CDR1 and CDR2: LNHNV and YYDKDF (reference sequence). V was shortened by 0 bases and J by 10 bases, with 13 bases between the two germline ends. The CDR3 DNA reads TGTGCCACCAGCAGAGAGGAAGCAACAACCGAGCAGTTCTTC. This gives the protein CATSREEATTEQFF.

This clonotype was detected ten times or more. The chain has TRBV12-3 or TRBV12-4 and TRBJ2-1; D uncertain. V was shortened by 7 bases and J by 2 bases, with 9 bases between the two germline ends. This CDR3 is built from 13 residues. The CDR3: CASTRQPYNEQFF. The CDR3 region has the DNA TGTGCCAGCACCCGGCAGCCCTACAATGAGCAGTTCTTC.

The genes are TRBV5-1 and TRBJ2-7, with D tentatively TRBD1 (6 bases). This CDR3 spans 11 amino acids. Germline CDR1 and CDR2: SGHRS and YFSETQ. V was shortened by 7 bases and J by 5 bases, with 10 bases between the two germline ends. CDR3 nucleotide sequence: TGCGCCAGCGGAAACAGGGACGAGCAGTACTTC. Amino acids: CASGNRDEQYF.

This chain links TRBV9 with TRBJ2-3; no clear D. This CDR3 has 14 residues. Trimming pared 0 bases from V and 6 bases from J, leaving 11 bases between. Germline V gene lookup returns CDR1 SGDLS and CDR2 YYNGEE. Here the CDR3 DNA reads TGTGCCAGCAGCGTAGGCCGAATATCCGATACGCAGTATTTT. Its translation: CASSVGRISDTQYF.

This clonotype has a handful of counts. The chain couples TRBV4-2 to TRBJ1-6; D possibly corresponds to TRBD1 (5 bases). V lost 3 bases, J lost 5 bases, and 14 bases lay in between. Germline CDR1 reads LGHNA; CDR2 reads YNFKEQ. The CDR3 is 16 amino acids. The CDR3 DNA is TGTGCCAGCAGCCAGTCGGGGGTGGCTAATAATTCACCCCTCCACTTT. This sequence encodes CASSQSGVANNSPLHF.

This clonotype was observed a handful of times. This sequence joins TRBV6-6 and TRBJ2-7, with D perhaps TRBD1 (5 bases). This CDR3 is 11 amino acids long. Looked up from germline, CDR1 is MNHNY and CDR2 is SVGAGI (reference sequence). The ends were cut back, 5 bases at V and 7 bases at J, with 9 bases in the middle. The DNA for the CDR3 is TGTGCCAGCAGTACAGGTTTGGAGCAGTACTTC. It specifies CASSTGLEQYF.

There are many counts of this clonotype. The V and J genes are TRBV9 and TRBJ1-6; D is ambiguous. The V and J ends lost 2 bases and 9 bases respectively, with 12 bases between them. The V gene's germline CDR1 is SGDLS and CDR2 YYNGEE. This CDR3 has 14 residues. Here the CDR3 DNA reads TGTGCCAGCAGCGTCCTGTCAGAGGGTTCACCCCTCCACTTT. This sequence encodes CASSVLSEGSPLHF.

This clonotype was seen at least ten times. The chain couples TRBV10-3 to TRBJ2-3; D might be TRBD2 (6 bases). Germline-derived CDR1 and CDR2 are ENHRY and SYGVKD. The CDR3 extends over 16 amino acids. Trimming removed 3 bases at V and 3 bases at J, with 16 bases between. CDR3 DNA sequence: TGTGCCATCAGTGAATTATCCGGGAGTTGGACAGATACGCAGTATTTT. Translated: CAISELSGSWTDTQYF.

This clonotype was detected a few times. CDR3 in amino acids: CASRMLDSPLHF. The CDR3, as DNA: TGTGCCAGCAGGATGCTGGATTCACCCCTCCACTTT. The chain is built from TRBV6-1 and TRBJ1-6; D is uncertain. The CDR3 covers 12 residues. Germline values: CDR1 MNHNS, CDR2 SASEGT. V was pared by 6 bases and J by 8 bases, with 8 bases between.